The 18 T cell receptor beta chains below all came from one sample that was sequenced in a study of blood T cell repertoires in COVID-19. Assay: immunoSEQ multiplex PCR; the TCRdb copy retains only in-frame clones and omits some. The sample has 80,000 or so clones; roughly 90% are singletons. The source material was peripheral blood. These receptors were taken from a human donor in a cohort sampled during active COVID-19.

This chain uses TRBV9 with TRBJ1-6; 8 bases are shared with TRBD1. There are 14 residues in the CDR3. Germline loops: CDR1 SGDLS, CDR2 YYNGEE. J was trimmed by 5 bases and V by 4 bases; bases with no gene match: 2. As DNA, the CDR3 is TGTGCCAGCAGCTCGACAGGGGATAATTCACCCCTCCACTTT. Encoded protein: CASSSTGDNSPLHF.

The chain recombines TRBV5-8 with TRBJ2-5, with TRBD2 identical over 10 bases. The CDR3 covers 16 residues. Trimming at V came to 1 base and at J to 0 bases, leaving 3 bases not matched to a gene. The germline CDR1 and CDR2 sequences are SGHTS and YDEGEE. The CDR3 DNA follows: TGTGCCAGCAGCTTGACTAGCGGGGAGTACCAAGAGACCCAGTACTTC. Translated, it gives CASSLTSGEYQETQYF.

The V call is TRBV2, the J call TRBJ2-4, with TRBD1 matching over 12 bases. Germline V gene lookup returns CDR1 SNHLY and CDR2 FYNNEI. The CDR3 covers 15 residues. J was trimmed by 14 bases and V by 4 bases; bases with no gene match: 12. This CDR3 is CASSALGTGGKLEYF. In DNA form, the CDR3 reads TGTGCCAGCAGTGCATTAGGGACAGGGGGCAAATTAGAGTACTTC.

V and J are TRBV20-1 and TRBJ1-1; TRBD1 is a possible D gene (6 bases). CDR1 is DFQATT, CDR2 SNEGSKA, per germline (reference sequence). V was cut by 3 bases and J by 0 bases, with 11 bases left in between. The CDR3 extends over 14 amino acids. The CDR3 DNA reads TGCAGTGCTAGTAAAGGGGGAATGAACACTGAAGCTTTCTTT. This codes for CSASKGGMNTEAFF.

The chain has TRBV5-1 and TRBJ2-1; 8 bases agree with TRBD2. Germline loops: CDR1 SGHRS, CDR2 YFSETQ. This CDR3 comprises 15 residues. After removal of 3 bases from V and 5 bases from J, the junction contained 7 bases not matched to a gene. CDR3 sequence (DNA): TGCGCCAGCAGCTCAAACCCGGGGGGGGACAATGAGCAGTTCTTC. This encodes CASSSNPGGDNEQFF.

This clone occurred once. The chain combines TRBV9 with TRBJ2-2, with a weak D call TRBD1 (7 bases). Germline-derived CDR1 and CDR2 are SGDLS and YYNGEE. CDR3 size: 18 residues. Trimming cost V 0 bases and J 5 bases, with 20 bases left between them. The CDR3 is CASSVVSGGTFGTGELFF. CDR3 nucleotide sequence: TGTGCCAGCAGCGTAGTTTCAGGGGGGACCTTCGGGACCGGGGAGCTGTTTTTT.

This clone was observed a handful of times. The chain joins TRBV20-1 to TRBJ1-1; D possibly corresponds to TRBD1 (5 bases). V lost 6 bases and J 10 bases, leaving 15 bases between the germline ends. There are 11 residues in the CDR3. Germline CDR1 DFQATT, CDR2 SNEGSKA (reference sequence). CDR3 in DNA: TGCAGTGCCTCCAGGGTTAGCGGAGCTTTCTTT. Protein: CSASRVSGAFF.

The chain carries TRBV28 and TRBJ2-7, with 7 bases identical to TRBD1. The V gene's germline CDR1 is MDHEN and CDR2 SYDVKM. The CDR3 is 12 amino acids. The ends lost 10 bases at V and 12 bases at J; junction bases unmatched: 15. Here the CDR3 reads CATRTGPLGSYF. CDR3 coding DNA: TGTGCCACCCGGACAGGACCTCTGGGGTCGTACTTC.

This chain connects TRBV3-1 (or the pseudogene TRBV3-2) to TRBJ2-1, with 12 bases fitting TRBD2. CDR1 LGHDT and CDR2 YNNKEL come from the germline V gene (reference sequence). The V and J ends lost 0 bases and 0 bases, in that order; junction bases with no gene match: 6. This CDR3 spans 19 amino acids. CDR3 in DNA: TGTGCCAGCAGCCAAGAGGCTCTAGCGGGGGGGAGCTCCTACAATGAGCAGTTCTTC. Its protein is CASSQEALAGGSSYNEQFF.

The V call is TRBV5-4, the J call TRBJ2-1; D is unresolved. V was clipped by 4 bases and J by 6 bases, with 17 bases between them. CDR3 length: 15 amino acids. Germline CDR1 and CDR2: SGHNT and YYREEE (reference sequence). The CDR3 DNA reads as TGTGCCAGCAGCCCCTGGGCCCAGAGATCCAATGAGCAGTTCTTC. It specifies CASSPWAQRSNEQFF.

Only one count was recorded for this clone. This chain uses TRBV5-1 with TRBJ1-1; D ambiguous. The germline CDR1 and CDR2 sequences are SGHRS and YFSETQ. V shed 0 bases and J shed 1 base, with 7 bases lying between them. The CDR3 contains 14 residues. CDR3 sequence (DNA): TGCGCCAGCAGCTTGGTGTCACAGAACACTGAAGCTTTCTTT. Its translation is CASSLVSQNTEAFF.

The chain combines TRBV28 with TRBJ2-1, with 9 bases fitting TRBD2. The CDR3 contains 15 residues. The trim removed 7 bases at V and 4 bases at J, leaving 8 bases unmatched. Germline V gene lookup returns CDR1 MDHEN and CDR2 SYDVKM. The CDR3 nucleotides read TGTGCCAGCACCCCCAGCGGGGGGCTTTACAATGAGCAGTTCTTC. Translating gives CASTPSGGLYNEQFF.

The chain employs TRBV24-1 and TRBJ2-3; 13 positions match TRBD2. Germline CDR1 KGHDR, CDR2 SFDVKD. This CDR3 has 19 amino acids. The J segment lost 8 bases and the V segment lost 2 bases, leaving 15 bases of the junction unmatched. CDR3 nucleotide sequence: TGTGCCACCAGTGATTCTTTGAGGGGACTAGCGGGGATTAGGGCTACGCAGTATTTT. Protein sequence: CATSDSLRGLAGIRATQYF.

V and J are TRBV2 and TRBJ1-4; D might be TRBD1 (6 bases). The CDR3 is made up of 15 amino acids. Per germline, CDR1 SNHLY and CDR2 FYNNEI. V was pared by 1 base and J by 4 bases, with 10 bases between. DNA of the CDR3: TGTGCCAGCAGTGAAGTAGGCAGGGGTAATGAAAAACTGTTTTTT. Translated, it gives CASSEVGRGNEKLFF.

The DNA of the CDR3 is TGTGCCAGCAGCGTAGTAGGCGGCGAGCAGTACTTC. It yields the protein CASSVVGGEQYF. The gene calls are TRBV9 and TRBJ2-7; D is unresolved. The CDR3 extends over 12 amino acids. The V and J ends lost 0 bases and 6 bases respectively, with 7 bases between them. Germline V gene sequence: CDR1 SGDLS, CDR2 YYNGEE.

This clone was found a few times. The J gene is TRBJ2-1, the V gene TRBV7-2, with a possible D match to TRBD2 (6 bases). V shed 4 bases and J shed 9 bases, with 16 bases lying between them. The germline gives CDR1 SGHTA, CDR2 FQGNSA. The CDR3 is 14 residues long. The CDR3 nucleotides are TGTGCCAGCAGCTGGGCGGTATCCGGGGGTGAGCAGTTCTTC. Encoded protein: CASSWAVSGGEQFF.

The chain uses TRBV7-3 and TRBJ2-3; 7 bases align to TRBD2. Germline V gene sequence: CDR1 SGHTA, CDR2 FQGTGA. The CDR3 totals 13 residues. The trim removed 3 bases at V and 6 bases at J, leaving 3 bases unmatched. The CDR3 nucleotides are TGTGCCAGCAGCTTTAGGGGAGGGGATACGCAGTATTTT. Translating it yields CASSFRGGDTQYF.

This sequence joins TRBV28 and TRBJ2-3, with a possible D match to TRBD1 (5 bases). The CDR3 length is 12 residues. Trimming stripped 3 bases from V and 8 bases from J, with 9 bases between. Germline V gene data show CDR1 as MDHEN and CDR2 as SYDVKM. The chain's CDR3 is CASSFRASTQYF. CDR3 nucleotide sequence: TGTGCCAGCAGTTTCAGGGCTAGTACGCAGTATTTT.